This T cell receptor beta chain was recovered during a study of CD8 T cells in Susac syndrome. When the RNA was reverse transcribed, random hexamers were used with an input of roughly 0.5 to 1 ug. Each CDR3 protein gets one entry after TCRdb re-called the immunoSEQ multiplex PCR reads with MiXCR. The sample has approximately 160,000 distinct CDR3 sequences, approximately 93% seen once. The multiple sclerosis control cohort comprised treatment-naive individuals presenting with stable or active relapsing-remitting disease. TEMRA cells underwent FACS enrichment and CD8+ and CD4+ T cells underwent negative isolation. This CDR3 contains 13 residues. Trimming cost V 3 bases and J 5 bases, with 10 bases left between them. Looked up from germline, CDR1 is SNHLY and CDR2 is FYNNEI.

V and J are TRBV2 and TRBJ1-1; the D gene is possibly TRBD1 (5 bases). The sequenced sample was CD4+ T cells from PBMCs. The source is a human donor with multiple sclerosis. CDR3 amino acids: CASSEGPGTEAFF. The CDR3 coding sequence is TGTGCCAGCAGTGAGGGACCGGGGACTGAAGCTTTCTTT.